This T cell receptor (beta chain) was profiled in a study of response to subunit inactivated influenza vaccine. This clonotype has only a few counts. Via MiXCR, TCRdb re-called the RT-PCR reads, giving one row per CDR3 protein. Among about 190,000 distinct CDR3 sequences listed, around an eighth were seen once. Trimming pared 5 bases from V and 3 bases from J, leaving 14 bases between. CDR3 length: 14 amino acids. CDR1 and CDR2 from the germline V gene are MNHEY and SVGEGT. The V and J genes are TRBV6-2 or TRBV6-3 and TRBJ2-7; possibly TRBD1 or TRBD2 for D (5 bases each). Material: CD8+ T cells sorted from PBMCs, obtained approximately 5 days after vaccination. This receptor was identified in a man aged 45 to 65 who received an inactivated influenza vaccine. Here the CDR3 DNA reads TGTGCCAGCAGTCACGGGACGAGAGACTACGAGCAGTACTTC. It is translated as CASSHGTRDYEQYF.